The sequence of this TCR beta chain was determined in a study of blood T cell repertoires in COVID-19. Germline values: CDR1 MDHEN, CDR2 SYDVKM. V lost 5 bases, J lost 5 bases, and 24 bases lay in between. This CDR3 comprises 17 residues. Method: immunoSEQ multiplex PCR; TCRdb's copy keeps in-frame clones and lacks some. The table records hundreds of thousands of clones, approximately 91% of them present only once. Sequenced: peripheral blood. This receptor was taken from a man aged 35 to 55 with acute or convalescent COVID-19. This chain connects TRBV28 to TRBJ2-5, with D perhaps matching TRBD2 (5 bases). CDR3: CASSPAADIFSAETQYF. The DNA of the CDR3 is TGTGCCAGCAGTCCAGCGGCCGACATATTCTCGGCGGAGACCCAGTACTTC.